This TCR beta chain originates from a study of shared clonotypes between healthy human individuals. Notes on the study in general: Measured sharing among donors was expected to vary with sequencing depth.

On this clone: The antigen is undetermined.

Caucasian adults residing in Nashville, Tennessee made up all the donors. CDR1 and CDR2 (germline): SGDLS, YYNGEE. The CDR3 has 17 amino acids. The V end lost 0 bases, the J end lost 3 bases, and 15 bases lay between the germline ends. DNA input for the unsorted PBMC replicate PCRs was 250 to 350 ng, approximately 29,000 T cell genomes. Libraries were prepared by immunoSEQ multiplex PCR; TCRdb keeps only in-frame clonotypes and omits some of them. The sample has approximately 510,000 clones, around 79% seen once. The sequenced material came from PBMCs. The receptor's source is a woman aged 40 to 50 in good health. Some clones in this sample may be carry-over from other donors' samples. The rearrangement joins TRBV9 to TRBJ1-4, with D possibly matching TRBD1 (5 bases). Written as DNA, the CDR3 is TGTGCCAGCAGCGTAGGGGCCCAGGGTAGGGCTAATGAAAAACTGTTTTTT. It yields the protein CASSVGAQGRANEKLFF.